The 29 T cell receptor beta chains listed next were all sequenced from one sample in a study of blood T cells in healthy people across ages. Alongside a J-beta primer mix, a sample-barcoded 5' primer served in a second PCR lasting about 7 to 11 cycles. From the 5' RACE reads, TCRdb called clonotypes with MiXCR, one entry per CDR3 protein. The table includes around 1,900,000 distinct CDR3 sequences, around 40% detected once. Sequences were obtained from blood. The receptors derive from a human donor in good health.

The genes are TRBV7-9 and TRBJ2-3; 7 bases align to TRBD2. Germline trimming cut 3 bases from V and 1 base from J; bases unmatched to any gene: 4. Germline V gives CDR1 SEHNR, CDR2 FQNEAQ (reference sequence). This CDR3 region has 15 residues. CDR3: CASSFQSGGTDTQYF. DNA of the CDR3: TGTGCCAGCAGCTTCCAGAGCGGGGGCACAGATACGCAGTATTTT.

The DNA of the CDR3 is TGTGCCAGCAGCGTTATACAGGGTCGAGACACTGAAGCTTTCTTT. Its protein product is CASSVIQGRDTEAFF. V is TRBV7-2 and J is TRBJ1-1; possibly TRBD1 for D (6 bases). In germline, CDR1 is SGHTA, CDR2 FQGNSA. This CDR3 is built from 15 residues. V lost 5 bases to trimming and J lost 3 bases, with 16 bases between them. Supplemented by reference TRBV7-2 and TRBJ1-1, the full variable domain reads GAGVSQSPSNKVTEKGKDVELRCDPISGHTALYWYRQSLGQGLEFLIYFQGNSAPDKSGLPSDRFSAERTGGSVSTLTIQRTQQEDSAVYLCASSVIQGRDTEAFFGQGTRLTVV.

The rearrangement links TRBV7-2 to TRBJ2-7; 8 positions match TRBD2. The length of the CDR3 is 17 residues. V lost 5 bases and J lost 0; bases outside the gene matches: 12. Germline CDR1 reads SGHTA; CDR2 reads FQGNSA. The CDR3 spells CASSPGGVGLSSYEQYF. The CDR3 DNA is TGTGCCAGCAGCCCCGGGGGGGTAGGATTGAGCTCCTACGAGCAGTACTTC.

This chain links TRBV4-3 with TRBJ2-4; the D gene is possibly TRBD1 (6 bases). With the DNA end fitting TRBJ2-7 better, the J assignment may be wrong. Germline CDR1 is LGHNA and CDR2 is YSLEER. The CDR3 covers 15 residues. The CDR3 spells CASSQQTGRGVEQYF. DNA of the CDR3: TGCGCCAGCAGCCAGCAAACAGGGAGAGGAGTCGAGCAGTACTTC.

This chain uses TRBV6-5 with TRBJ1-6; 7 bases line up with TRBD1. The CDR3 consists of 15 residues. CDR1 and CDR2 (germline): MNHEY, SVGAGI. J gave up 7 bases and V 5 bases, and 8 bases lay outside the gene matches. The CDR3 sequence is CASSQMTGSNSPLHF. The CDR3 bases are TGTGCCAGCAGTCAGATGACAGGGAGCAATTCACCCCTCCACTTT.

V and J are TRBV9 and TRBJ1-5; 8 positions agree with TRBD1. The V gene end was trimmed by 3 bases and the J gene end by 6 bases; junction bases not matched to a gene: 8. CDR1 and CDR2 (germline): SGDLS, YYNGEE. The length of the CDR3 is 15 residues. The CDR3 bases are TGTGCCAGCAGCGGGGGCCAGGGGGCTATTCAGCCCCAGCATTTT. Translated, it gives CASSGGQGAIQPQHF.

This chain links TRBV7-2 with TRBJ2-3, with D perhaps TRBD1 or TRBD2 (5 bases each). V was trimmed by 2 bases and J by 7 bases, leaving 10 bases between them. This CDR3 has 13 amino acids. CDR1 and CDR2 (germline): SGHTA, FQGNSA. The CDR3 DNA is TGTGCCAGCAGCTTACGGGGCAGAAATACGCAGTATTTT. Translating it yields CASSLRGRNTQYF.

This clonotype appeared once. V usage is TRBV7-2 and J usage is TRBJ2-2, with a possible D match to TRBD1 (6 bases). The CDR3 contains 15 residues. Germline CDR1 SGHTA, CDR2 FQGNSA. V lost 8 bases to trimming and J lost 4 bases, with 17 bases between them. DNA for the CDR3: TGTGCCAGCTTACCGGAGACAGGTCCCACCGGGGAGCTGTTTTTT. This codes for CASLPETGPTGELFF. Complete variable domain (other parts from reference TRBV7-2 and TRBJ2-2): GAGVSQSPSNKVTEKGKDVELRCDPISGHTALYWYRQSLGQGLEFLIYFQGNSAPDKSGLPSDRFSAERTGGSVSTLTIQRTQQEDSAVYLCASLPETGPTGELFFGEGSRLTVL.

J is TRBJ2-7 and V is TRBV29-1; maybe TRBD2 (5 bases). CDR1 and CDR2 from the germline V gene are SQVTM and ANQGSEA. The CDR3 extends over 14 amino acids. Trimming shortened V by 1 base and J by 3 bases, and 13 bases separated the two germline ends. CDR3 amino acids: CSVEGGIEFYEQYF. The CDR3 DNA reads TGCAGCGTTGAAGGAGGGATAGAATTCTACGAGCAGTACTTC.

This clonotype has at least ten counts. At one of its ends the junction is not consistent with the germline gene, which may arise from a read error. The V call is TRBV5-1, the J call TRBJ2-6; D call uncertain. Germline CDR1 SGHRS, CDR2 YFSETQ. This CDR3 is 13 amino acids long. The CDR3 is CASSLTGANVLTF. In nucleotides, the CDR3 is TGTGCCAGCAGCTTAACTGGGGCCAACGTCCTGACTTTC.

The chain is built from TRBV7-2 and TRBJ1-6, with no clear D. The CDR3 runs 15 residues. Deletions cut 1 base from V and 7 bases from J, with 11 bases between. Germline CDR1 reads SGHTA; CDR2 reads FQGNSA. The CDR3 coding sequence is TGTGCCAGCAGCTTAGGGACCTCTTCGAATTCACCCCTCCACTTT. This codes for CASSLGTSSNSPLHF.

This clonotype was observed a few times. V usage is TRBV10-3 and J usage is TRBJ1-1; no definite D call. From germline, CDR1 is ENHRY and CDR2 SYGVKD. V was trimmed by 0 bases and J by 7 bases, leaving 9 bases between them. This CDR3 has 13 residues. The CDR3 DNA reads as TGTGCCATCAGTGAGTCTTCAAGGGTTGAAGCTTTCTTT. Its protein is CAISESSRVEAFF.

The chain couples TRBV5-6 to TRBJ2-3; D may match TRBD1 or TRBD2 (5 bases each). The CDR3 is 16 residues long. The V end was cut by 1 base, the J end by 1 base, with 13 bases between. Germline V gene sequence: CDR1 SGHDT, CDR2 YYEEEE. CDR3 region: CASSLTGTLGTDTQYF. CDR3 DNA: TGTGCCAGCAGCTTGACCGGGACCCTTGGCACAGATACGCAGTATTTT.

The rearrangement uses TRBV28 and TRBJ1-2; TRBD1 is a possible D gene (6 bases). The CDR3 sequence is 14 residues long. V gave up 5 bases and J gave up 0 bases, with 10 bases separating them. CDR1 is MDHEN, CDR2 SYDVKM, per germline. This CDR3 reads CASSTRGTNYGYTF. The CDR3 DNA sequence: TGTGCCAGCAGTACCAGGGGCACTAACTATGGCTACACCTTC.

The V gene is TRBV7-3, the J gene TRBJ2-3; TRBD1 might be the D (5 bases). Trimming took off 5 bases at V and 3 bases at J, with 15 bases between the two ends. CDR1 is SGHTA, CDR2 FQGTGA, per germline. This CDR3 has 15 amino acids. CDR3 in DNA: TGTGCCAGCAGCCCCCAAGGGGTTTGGACAGATACGCAGTATTTT. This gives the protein CASSPQGVWTDTQYF.

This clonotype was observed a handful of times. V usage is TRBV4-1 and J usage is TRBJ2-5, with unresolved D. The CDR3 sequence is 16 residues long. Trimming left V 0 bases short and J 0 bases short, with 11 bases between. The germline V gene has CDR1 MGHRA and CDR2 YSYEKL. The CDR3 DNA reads TGCGCCAGCAGCCAAGATCCCACCTATTACCAAGAGACCCAGTACTTC. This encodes CASSQDPTYYQETQYF.

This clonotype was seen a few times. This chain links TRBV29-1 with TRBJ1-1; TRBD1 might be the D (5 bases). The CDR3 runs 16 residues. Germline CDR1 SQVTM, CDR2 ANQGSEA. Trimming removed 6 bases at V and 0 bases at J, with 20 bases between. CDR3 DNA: TGCAGCGTCGAGGGTGGGGTTGACAGTCTGAACACTGAAGCTTTCTTT. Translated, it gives CSVEGGVDSLNTEAFF.

CDR3 in DNA: TGCGCCAGCAGCCAAGACGGAGCGGGCCCGCCCCCAGATACGCAGTATTTT. Translating it yields CASSQDGAGPPPDTQYF. V usage is TRBV4-1 and J usage is TRBJ2-3, with D tentatively TRBD2 (6 bases). V was pared by 0 bases and J by 4 bases, with 17 bases between. The CDR3 covers 17 residues. Germline lookup yields CDR1 MGHRA and CDR2 YSYEKL.

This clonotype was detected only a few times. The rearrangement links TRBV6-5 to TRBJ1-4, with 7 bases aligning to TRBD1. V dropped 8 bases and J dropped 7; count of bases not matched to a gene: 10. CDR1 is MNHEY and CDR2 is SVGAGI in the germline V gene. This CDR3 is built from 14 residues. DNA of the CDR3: TGTGCCAGCGGGGAAGCAGGGGGTAGTGAAAAACTGTTTTTT. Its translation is CASGEAGGSEKLFF.

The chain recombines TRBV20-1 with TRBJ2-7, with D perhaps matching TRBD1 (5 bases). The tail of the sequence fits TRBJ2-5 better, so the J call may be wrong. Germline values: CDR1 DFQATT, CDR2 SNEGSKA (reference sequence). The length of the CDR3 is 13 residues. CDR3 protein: CSAKEQATETQYF. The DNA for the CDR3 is TGCAGTGCCAAAGAACAGGCGACGGAGACCCAGTACTTC.

The CDR3 sequence: CASSLGTGGFGYGYTF. The CDR3 DNA reads TGTGCCAGCAGCTTGGGTACGGGGGGCTTTGGCTATGGCTACACCTTC. The chain links TRBV5-6 to TRBJ1-2, with a possible D match to TRBD1 (6 bases). CDR1 is SGHDT, CDR2 YYEEEE, per germline. The CDR3 loop spans 16 amino acids. Trimming shortened V by 0 bases and J by 4 bases, and 16 bases separated the two germline ends.

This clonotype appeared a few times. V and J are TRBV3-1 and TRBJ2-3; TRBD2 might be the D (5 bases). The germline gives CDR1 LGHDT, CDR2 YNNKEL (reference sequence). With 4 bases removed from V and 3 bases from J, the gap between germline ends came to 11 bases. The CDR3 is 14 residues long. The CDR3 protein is CASSPYGGTDTQYF. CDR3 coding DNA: TGTGCCAGCAGCCCGTATGGAGGAACAGATACGCAGTATTTT.

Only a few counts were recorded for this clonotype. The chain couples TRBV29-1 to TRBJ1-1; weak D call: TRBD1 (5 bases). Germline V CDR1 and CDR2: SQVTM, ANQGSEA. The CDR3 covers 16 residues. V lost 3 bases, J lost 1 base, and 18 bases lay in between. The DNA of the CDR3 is TGCAGCGTTGACCCTGACCCGGGGGTCCCGAACACTGAAGCTTTCTTT. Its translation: CSVDPDPGVPNTEAFF. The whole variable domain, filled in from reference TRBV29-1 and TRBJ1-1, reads SAVISQKPSRDICQRGTSLTIQCQVDSQVTMMFWYRQQPGQSLTLIATANQGSEATYESGFVIDKFPISRPNLTFSTLTVSNMSPEDSSIYLCSVDPDPGVPNTEAFFGQGTRLTVV.

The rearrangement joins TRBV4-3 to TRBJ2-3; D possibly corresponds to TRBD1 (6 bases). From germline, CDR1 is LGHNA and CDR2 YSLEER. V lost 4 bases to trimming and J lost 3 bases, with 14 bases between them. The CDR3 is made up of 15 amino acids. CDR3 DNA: TGCGCCAGCAGCCCTCTGCAGGGGCGGACAGATACGCAGTATTTT. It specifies CASSPLQGRTDTQYF.

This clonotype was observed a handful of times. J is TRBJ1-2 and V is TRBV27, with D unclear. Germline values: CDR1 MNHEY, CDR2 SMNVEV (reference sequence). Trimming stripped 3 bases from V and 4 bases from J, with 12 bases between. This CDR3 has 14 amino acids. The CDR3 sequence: CASSFSGVSYGYTF. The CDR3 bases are TGTGCCAGCAGTTTTTCGGGTGTAAGCTATGGCTACACCTTC.

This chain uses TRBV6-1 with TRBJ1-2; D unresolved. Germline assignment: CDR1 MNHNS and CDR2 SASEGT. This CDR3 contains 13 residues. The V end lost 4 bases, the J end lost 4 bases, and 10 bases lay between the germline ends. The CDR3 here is CASSGSDPYGYTF. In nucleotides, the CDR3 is TGTGCCAGCAGTGGTTCAGACCCCTATGGCTACACCTTC.

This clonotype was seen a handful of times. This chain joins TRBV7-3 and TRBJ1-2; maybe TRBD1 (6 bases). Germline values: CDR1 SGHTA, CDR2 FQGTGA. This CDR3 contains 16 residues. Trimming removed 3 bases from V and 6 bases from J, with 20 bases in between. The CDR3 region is CASSFSIGGGSDGYTF. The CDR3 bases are TGTGCCAGCAGCTTTTCCATCGGTGGGGGCAGCGATGGCTACACCTTC.

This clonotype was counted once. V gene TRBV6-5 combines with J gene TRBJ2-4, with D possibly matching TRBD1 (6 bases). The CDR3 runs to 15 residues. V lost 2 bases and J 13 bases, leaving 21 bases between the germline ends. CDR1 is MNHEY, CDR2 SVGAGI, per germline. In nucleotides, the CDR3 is TGTGCCAGCAGTTACCTGGGCGCCCTTCCGAGGGGGCAGTACTTC. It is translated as CASSYLGALPRGQYF.

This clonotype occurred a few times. The CDR3 loop reads CASTKADRGYEQYF. CDR3 DNA sequence: TGTGCCAGCACCAAGGCGGACAGGGGCTACGAGCAGTACTTC. This chain joins TRBV6-2 or TRBV6-3 and TRBJ2-7; 9 bases agree with TRBD1. After removal of 7 bases from V and 3 bases from J, the junction contained 7 bases not matched to a gene. The CDR3 contains 14 residues. The germline V gene encodes CDR1 MNHEY and CDR2 SVGEGT.